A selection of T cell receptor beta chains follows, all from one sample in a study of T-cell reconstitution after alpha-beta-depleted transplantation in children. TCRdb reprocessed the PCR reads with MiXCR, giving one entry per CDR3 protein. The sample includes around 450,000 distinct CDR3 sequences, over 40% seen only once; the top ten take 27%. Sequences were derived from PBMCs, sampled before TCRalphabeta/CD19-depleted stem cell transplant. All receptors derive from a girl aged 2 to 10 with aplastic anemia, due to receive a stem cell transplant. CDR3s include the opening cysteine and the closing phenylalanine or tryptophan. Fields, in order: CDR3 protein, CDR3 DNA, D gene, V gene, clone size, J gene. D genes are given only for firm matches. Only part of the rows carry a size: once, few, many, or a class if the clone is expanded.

CDR3: CASSESGAMNTEAFF
DNA: TGTGCCAGCAGTGAATCAGGGGCAATGAACACTGAAGCTTTCTTT
D: .
V: TRBV25-1
size: .
J: TRBJ1-1

CDR3: CSVLGRANYEQYF
DNA: TGCAGCGTCCTGGGCCGTGCTAACTACGAGCAGTACTTC
D: .
V: TRBV29-1
size: .
J: TRBJ2-7

CDR3: CASSRDRLQETQYF
DNA: TGTGCCAGCAGCCGTGACAGGTTACAAGAGACCCAGTACTTC
D: .
V: TRBV7-2
size: many
J: TRBJ2-5

CDR3: CASSQDSEQYF
DNA: TGTGCCAGCAGCCAAGATTCCGAGCAGTACTTC
D: .
V: TRBV3-1
size: many
J: TRBJ2-7

CDR3: CSALGLAGSGQFF
DNA: TGCAGTGCCCTCGGACTAGCGGGATCTGGGCAGTTCTTC
D: TRBD2
V: TRBV20-1
size: .
J: TRBJ2-1

CDR3: CASSRGGEPYNEQFF
DNA: TGTGCCAGCAGCAGAGGGGGGGAGCCCTACAATGAGCAGTTCTTC
D: .
V: TRBV7-2
size: .
J: TRBJ2-1

CDR3: CASSLSGTGSDTQYF
DNA: TGCGCCAGCAGCTTGTCCGGGACAGGGTCAGATACGCAGTATTTT
D: TRBD1
V: TRBV5-1
size: many
J: TRBJ2-3

CDR3: CSAARGGFGPKLFF
DNA: TGCAGTGCTGCCAGGGGCGGATTTGGACCAAAACTGTTTTTT
D: .
V: TRBV20-1
size: .
J: TRBJ1-4

CDR3: CASTDFARATEAFF
DNA: TGTGCCAGTACCGACTTCGCCAGGGCGACTGAAGCTTTCTTT
D: .
V: TRBV19
size: .
J: TRBJ1-1

CDR3: CASSFGTGLNQPQHF
DNA: TGTGCCAGCAGTTTCGGGACAGGGCTGAATCAGCCCCAGCATTTT
D: TRBD1
V: TRBV28
size: many
J: TRBJ1-5

CDR3: CSARDRPSTDTQYF
DNA: TGCAGTGCCAGGGACAGACCTAGCACAGATACGCAGTATTTT
D: TRBD1
V: TRBV20-1
size: .
J: TRBJ2-3

CDR3: CASSLDRGRSYGYTF
DNA: TGTGCCAGCAGCTTAGACAGGGGAAGATCATATGGCTACACCTTC
D: TRBD1
V: TRBV7-9
size: .
J: TRBJ1-2

CDR3: CASSEGHPGTGELFF
DNA: TGTGCCAGCAGTGAGGGACATCCGGGCACCGGGGAGCTGTTTTTT
D: .
V: TRBV2
size: many
J: TRBJ2-2

CDR3: CASKGSEQETQYF
DNA: TGCGCCAGCAAGGGGAGCGAGCAAGAGACCCAGTACTTC
D: .
V: TRBV5-1
size: .
J: TRBJ2-5

CDR3: CASSPTGKIPGANVLTF
DNA: TGTGCCAGCAGTCCTACAGGGAAGATCCCTGGGGCCAACGTCCTGACTTTC
D: .
V: TRBV12-3/TRBV12-4
size: .
J: TRBJ2-6

CDR3: CASSEGTSGNNEQFF
DNA: TGTGCCAGCAGTGAAGGGACTAGCGGTAACAATGAGCAGTTCTTC
D: TRBD2
V: TRBV6-1
size: .
J: TRBJ2-1

CDR3: CASSYSGQRYGYTF
DNA: TGTGCCAGCAGTTATTCGGGACAGCGCTATGGCTACACCTTC
D: TRBD1
V: TRBV27
size: .
J: TRBJ1-2

CDR3: CATSSLSGGYEQYF
DNA: TGTGCCACCAGCAGTCTTAGCGGAGGCTACGAGCAGTACTTC
D: .
V: TRBV15
size: few
J: TRBJ2-7

CDR3: CASSSLAGGLYQETQYF
DNA: TGTGCCAGCAGCTCGCTAGCGGGAGGGTTGTACCAAGAGACCCAGTACTTC
D: TRBD2
V: TRBV12-3/TRBV12-4
size: few
J: TRBJ2-5

CDR3: CASSKISGSSYEQYF
DNA: TGTGCCAGCAGCAAAATTAGCGGGAGCTCCTACGAGCAGTACTTC
D: TRBD2
V: TRBV11-2
size: few
J: TRBJ2-7

CDR3: CSTALHSLTASNQPQHF
DNA: TGCAGCACCGCTCTTCACAGCCTGACAGCTAGCAATCAGCCCCAGCATTTT
D: .
V: TRBV20-1
size: many
J: TRBJ1-5

CDR3: CASSLDRDRPSYEQYF
DNA: TGTGCCAGCAGCCTCGACCGGGACAGGCCTTCCTACGAGCAGTACTTC
D: TRBD1
V: TRBV6-2/TRBV6-3
size: .
J: TRBJ2-7

CDR3: CASSLEGPPNTEAFF
DNA: TGCGCCAGCAGCTTGGAGGGCCCTCCGAACACTGAAGCTTTCTTT
D: .
V: TRBV5-1
size: many
J: TRBJ1-1

CDR3: CSARDWRGLPNNEQFF
DNA: TGCAGTGCTAGAGATTGGAGGGGACTACCCAACAATGAGCAGTTCTTC
D: TRBD2
V: TRBV20-1
size: many
J: TRBJ2-1

CDR3: CASGTGNMFTEAFF
DNA: TGCGCCAGCGGGACAGGGAATATGTTCACTGAAGCTTTCTTT
D: TRBD1
V: TRBV5-1
size: few
J: TRBJ1-1

CDR3: CASSPGPYNEQFF
DNA: TGTGCCAGCAGTCCGGGACCTTACAATGAGCAGTTCTTC
D: .
V: TRBV6-5
size: many
J: TRBJ2-1

CDR3: CASSSRQAGEQYF
DNA: TGCGCCAGCAGCTCACGACAGGCGGGCGAGCAGTACTTC
D: .
V: TRBV4-1
size: few
J: TRBJ2-7

CDR3: CASSPLGQGSSYEQYF
DNA: TGCGCCAGCAGCCCACTAGGACAGGGGAGCTCCTACGAGCAGTACTTC
D: TRBD1
V: TRBV4-1
size: .
J: TRBJ2-7